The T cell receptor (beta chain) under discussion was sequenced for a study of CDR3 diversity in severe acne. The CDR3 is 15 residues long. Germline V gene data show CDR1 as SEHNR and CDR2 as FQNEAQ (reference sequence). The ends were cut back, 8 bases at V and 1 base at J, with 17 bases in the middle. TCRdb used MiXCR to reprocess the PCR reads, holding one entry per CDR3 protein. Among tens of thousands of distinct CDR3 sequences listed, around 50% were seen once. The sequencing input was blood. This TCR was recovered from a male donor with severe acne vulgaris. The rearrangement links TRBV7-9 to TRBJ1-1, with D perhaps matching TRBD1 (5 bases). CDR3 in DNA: TGTGCCAGCCATGGTGGGGGAATGACGAACACTGAAGCTTTCTTT. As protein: CASHGGGMTNTEAFF.